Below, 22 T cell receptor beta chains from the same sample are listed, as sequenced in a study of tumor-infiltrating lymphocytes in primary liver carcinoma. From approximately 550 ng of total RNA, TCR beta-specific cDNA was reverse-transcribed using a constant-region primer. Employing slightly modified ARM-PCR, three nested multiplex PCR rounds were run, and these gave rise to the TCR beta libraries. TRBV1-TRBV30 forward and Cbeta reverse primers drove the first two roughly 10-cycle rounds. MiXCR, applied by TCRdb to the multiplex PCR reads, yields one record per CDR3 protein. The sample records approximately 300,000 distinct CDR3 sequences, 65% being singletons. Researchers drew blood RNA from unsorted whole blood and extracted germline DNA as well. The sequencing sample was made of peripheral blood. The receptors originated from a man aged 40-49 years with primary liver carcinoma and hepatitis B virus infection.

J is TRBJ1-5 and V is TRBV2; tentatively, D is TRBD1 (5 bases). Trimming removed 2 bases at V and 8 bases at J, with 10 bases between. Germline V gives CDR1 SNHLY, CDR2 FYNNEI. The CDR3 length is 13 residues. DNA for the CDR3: TGTGCCAGCAGTGAACAGGGAGGCAAGCCCCAGCATTTT. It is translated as CASSEQGGKPQHF.

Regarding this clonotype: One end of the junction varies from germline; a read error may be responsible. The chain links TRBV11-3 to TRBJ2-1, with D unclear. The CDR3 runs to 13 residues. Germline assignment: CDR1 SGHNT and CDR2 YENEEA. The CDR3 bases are TGTGCAAGCAGCTTAGGGTTCCGGAATGAGCAGTTCTTC. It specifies CASSLGFRNEQFF.

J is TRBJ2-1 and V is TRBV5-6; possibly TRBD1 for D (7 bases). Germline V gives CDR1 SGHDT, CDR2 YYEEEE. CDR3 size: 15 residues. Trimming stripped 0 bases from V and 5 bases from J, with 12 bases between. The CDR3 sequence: CASSLVRDRDNEQFF. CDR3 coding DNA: TGTGCCAGCAGCTTGGTGCGGGACAGAGACAATGAGCAGTTCTTC.

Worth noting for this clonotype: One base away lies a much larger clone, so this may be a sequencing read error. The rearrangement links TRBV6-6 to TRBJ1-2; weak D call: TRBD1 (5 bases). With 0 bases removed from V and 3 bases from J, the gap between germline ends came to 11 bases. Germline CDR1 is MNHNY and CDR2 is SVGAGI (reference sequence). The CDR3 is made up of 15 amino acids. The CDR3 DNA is TGTGCCAGCAGTTACTCGCGGGGGACCGACTATGGCTACACCTTC. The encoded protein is CASSYSRGTDYGYTF.

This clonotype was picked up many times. This CDR3 reads CASSLAGTGDTGEQFF. Written as DNA, the CDR3 is TGTGCCAGCAGCTTGGCGGGAACAGGGGATACGGGTGAGCAGTTCTTC. The J gene is TRBJ2-1, the V gene TRBV5-6, with TRBD1 matching over 7 bases. Germline V gives CDR1 SGHDT, CDR2 YYEEEE. V lost 0 bases and J lost 9; bases outside the gene matches: 12. The CDR3 is 16 residues long.

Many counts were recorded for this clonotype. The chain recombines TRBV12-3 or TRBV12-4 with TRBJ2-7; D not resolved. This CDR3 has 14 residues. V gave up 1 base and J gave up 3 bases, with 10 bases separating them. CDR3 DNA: TGTGCCAGCAGTTTAGTCGACTCCAGCTACGAGCAGTACTTC. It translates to CASSLVDSSYEQYF.

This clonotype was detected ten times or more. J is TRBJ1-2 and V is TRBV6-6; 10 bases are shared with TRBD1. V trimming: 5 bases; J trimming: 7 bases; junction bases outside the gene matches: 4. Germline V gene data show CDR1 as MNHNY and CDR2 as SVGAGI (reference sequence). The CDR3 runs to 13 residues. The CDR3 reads CASSPTGGVGYTF. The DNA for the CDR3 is TGTGCCAGCAGTCCGACAGGGGGCGTTGGCTACACCTTC.

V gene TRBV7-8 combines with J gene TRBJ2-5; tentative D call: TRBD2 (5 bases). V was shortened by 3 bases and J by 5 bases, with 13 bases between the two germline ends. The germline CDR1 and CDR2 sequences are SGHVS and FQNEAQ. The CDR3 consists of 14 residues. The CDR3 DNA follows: TGTGCCAGCAGCTTGGAGGACGATCAGGAGACCCAGTACTTC. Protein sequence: CASSLEDDQETQYF. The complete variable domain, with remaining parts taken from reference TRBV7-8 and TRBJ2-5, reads GAGVSQSPRYKVAKRGQDVALRCDPISGHVSLFWYQQALGQGPEFLTYFQNEAQLDKSGLPSDRFFAERPEGSVSTLKIQRTQQEDSAVYLCASSLEDDQETQYFGPGTRLLVL.

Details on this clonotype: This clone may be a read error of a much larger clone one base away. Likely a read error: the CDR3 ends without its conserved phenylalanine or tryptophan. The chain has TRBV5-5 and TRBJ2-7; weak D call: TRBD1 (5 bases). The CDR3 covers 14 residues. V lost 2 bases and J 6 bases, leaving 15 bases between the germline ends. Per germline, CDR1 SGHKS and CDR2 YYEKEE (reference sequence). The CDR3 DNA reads TGTGCCAGCAGCTTCCGAACAGGTCAGGTCGAGCAGTACTTA. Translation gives CASSFRTGQVEQYL.

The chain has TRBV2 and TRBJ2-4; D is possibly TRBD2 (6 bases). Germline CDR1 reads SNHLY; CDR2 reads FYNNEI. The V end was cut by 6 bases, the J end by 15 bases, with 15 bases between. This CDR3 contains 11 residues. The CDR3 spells CASSKGAGPYF. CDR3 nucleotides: TGTGCCAGCAGCAAAGGGGCGGGGCCGTACTTC.

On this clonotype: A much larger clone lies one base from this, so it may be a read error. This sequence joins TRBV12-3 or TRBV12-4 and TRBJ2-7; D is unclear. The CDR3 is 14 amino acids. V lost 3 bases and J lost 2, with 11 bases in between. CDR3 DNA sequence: TGTGCCAGCAGTTTGGGGTTGGACCCCTACGAGCAGTACTTC. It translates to CASSLGLDPYEQYF.

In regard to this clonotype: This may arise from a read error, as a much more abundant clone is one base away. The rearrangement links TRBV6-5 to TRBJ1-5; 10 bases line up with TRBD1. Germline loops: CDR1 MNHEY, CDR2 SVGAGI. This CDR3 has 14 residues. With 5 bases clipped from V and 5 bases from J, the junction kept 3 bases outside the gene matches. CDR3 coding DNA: TGTGCCAGCAGTATCGGACAGGGGGATCAGCCCCAGCATTTT. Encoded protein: CASSIGQGDQPQHF.

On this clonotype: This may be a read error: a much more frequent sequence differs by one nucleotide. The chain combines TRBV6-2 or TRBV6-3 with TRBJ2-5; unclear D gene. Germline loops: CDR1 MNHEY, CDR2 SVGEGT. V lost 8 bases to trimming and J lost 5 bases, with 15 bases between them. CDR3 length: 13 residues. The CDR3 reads CASGPRTPETQYF. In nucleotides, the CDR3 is TGTGCCAGCGGCCCGCGTACCCCTGAGACCCAGTACTTC.

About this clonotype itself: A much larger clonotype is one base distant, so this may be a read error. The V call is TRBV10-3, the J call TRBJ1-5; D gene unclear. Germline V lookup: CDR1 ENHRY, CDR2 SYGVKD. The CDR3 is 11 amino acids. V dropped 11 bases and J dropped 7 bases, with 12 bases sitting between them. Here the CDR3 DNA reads TGTGCCCCCCTGTTAGTACAGCCCCAGCATTTT. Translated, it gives CAPLLVQPQHF.

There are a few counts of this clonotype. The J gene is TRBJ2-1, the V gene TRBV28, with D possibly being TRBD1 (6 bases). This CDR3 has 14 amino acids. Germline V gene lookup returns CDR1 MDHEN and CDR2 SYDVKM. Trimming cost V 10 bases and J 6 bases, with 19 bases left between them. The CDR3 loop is CAIRGLLMGNEQFF. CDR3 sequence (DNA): TGTGCCATCAGGGGCCTCCTGATGGGCAATGAGCAGTTCTTC.

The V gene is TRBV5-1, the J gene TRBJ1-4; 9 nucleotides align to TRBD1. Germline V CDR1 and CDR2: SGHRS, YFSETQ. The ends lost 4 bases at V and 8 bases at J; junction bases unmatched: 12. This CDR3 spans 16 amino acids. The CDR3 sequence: CASSDRDRESWEKLFF. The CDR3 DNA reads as TGCGCCAGCAGCGACCGGGACAGGGAATCTTGGGAAAAACTGTTTTTT.

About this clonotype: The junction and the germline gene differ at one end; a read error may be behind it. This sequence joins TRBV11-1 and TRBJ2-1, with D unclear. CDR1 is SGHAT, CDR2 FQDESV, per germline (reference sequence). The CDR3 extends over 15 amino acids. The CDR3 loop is CASSDSGSSYNEQLF. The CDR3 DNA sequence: TGTGCCAGCAGCGACTCTGGATCATCTTACAATGAGCAGCTCTTC.

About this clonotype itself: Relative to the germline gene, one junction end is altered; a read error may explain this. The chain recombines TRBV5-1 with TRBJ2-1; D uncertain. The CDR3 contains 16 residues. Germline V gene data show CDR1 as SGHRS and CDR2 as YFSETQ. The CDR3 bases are TGCGCCAGCCGCTTGAAAGGCCACCTCTCCTACAATGAGCAGTTCTTC. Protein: CASRLKGHLSYNEQFF.

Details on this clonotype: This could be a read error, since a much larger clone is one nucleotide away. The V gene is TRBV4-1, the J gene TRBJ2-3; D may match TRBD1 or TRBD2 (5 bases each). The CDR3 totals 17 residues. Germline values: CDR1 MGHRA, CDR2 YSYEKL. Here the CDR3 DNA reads TGCGCCATCAGCCATGCCCCAGGGAGCGGATTCACAGATACGCAGTATTTT. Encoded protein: CAISHAPGSGFTDTQYF.

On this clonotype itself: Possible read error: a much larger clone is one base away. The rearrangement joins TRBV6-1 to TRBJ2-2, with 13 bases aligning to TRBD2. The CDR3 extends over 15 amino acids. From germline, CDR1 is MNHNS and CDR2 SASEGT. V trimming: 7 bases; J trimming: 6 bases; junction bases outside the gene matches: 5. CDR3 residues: CASTGLAGAAGELFF. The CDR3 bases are TGTGCCAGCACTGGACTAGCGGGAGCTGCCGGGGAGCTGTTTTTT.

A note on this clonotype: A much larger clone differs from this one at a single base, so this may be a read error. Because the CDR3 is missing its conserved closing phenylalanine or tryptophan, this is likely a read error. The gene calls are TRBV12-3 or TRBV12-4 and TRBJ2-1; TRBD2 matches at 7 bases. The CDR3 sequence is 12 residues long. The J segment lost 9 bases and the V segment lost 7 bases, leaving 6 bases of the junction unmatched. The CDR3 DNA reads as TGTGCCAGCACCATGGGGGGGGGTGAGCAGTTCCTC. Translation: CASTMGGGEQFL.

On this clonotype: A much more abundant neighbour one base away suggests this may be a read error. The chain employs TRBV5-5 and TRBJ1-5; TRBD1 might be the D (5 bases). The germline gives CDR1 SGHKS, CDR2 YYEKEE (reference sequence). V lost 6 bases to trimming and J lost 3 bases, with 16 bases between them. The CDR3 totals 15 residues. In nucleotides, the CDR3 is TGTGCCAGCAACCAAATACCGGGGGACAATCAGCCCCAGCATTTT. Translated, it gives CASNQIPGDNQPQHF.